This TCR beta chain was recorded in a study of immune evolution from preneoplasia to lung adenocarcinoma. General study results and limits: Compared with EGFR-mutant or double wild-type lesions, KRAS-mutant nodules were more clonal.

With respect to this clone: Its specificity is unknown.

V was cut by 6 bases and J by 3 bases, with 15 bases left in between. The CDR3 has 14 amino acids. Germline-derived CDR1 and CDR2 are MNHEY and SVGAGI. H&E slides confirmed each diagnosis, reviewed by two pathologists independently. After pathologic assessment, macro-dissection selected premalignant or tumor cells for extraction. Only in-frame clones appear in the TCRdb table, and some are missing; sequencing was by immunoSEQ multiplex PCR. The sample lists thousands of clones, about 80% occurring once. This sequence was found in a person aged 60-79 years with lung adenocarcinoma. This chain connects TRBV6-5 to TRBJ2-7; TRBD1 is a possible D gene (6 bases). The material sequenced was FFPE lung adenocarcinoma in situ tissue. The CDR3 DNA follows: TGTGCCAGCAGCCGACAGGCCACCCACTACGAGCAGTACTTC. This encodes CASSRQATHYEQYF.